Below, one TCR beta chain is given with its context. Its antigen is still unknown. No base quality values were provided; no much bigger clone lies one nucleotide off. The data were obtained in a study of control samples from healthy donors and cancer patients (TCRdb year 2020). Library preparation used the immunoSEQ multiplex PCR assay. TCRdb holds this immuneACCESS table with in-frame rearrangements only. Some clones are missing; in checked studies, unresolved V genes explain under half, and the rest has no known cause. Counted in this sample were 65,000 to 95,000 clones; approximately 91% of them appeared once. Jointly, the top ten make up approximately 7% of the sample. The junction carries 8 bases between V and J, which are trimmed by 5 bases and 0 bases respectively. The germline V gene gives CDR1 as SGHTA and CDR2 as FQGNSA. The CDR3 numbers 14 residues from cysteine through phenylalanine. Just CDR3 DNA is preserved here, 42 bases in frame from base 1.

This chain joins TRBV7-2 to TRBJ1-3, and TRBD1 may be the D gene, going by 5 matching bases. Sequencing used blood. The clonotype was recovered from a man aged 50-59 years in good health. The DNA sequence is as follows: TGTGCCAGCAGCAGGGGCTACTCTGGAAACACCATATATTTT. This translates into CASSRGYSGNTIYF.